The T cell receptor beta chain under discussion was sequenced for a study of blood T cell repertoires in COVID-19. As for the study in general: Specimens from acute and convalescent COVID-19 originated in the United States, Italy and Spain. PBMCs, B-cell-depleted T cells, or T cells provided the cDNA or gDNA that made up the material.

In the authors' methods: Nucleated cell counts were estimated from reference gene primer amplification. Using immunoSEQ multiplex PCR, the repertoire was profiled, and TCRdb retains in-frame clones only, with some absent. D and trimming were read from the DNA, whereas the V and J calls and clone size are those reported in that table. The sample holds fewer than 180,000 clones; 87% are singletons and the top ten take approximately 4.1%. Trimming removed 5 bases from V and 0 bases from J, with 13 bases in between. Germline values: CDR1 PRHDT, CDR2 FYEKMQ (reference sequence). This CDR3 comprises 15 residues.

This chain joins TRBV13 and TRBJ1-1; D is unresolved. Sequencing was performed on peripheral blood. The TCR sequence derives from a woman aged 55-70 years with active or convalescent COVID-19. CDR3 DNA sequence: TGTGCCAGCAGCCAGAGGGTTATCATGAACACTGAAGCTTTCTTT. This encodes CASSQRVIMNTEAFF. Full variable domain (remainder filled in from reference TRBV13 and TRBJ1-1): AAGVIQSPRHLIKEKRETATLKCYPIPRHDTVYWYQQGPGQDPQFLISFYEKMQSDKGSIPDRFSAQQFSDYHSELNMSSLELGDSALYFCASSQRVIMNTEAFFGQGTRLTVV.